This TCR beta chain was obtained from a study of CD8+ T cells in alopecia areata. In the study overall: Treated patients were dosed with oral tofacitinib, taking 5 to 10 mg twice daily.

Study conclusions and caveats: Scalp data also include sequences from resident alphabeta T cells of normal skin. More clonal than normal scalp was lesional scalp, particularly alopecia totalis/universalis.

Samples from alopecia areata patients were lesional scalp punch biopsies and peripheral blood. A note on this clone: Its antigen is unknown.

In germline, CDR1 is SGHAT, CDR2 FQNNGV. The V segment lost 8 bases and the J segment 4 bases; nucleotides outside the gene matches: 3. CDR3 length equals 13 residues. Isolated RNA was reverse transcribed into cDNA used as the sequencing template. Profiled with immunoSEQ multiplex PCR; TCRdb holds only in-frame clones, not every one. The sample holds hundreds of thousands of clones, around three fifths seen once. The chain couples TRBV11-2 to TRBJ2-1; 9 positions agree with TRBD1. Source: CD4+ T cells sorted from blood, taken at week 0. The receptor comes from a human donor with alopecia areata. CDR3 in amino acids: CASRDRAYNEQFF. The CDR3, as DNA: TGTGCCAGCCGGGACAGGGCTTACAATGAGCAGTTCTTC. Looking up the rest from reference TRBV11-2 and TRBJ2-1 gives the full variable domain: EAGVAQSPRYKIIEKRQSVAFWCNPISGHATLYWYQQILGQGPKLLIQFQNNGVVDDSQLPKDRFSAERLKGVDSTLKIQPAKLEDSAVYLCASRDRAYNEQFFGPGTRLTVL.